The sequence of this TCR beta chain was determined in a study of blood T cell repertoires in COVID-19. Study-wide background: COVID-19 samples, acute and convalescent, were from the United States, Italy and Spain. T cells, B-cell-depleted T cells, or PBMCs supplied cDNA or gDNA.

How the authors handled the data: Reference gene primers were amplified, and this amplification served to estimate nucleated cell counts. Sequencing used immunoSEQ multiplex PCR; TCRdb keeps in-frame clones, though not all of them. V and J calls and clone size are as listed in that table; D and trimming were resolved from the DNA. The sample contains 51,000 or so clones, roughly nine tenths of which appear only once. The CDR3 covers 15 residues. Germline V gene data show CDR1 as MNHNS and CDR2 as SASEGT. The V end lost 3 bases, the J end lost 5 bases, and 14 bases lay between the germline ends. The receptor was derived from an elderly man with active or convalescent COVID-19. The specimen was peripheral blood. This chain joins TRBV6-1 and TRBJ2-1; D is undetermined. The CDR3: CASSEAVGIHNEQFF. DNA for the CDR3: TGTGCCAGCAGTGAGGCCGTGGGCATCCACAATGAGCAGTTCTTC.